This TCR beta chain derives from a study of T cells in Graves' hyperthyroidism and ophthalmopathy. Study-wide results and caveats: Prediction of ophthalmopathy progression came a median around 6 months pre-onset. The blood repertoire included most of the expanded thyroid clonotypes above 0.001.

In patients aged 18 to 65, hyperthyroidism was newly diagnosed, with duration under 2 months. PBMCs were obtained from over 8.5 ml fresh peripheral blood. The germline gives CDR1 DFQATT, CDR2 SNEGSKA (reference sequence). The ends were cut back, 5 bases at V and 4 bases at J, with 4 bases in the middle. The CDR3 runs 10 residues. Amplified regions were TCR beta CDR3 sequences from RNA transcripts. With the HTBI primer set, the TCR CDR3 went through a first round of RT-PCR. A single record per CDR3 protein comes from TCRdb applying MiXCR to the multiplex PCR reads. The sample has approximately 370,000 distinct CDR3 sequences, about 15% seen once. This clonotype was detected ten times or more. Its antigen is as yet unknown.

The chain combines TRBV20-1 with TRBJ2-3; D gene uncertain. The sequence came from a woman in her 30s with Graves' hyperthyroidism. Source material: blood. CDR3 DNA sequence: TGCAGTGCTTTGTCAGATACGCAGTATTTT. Translating gives CSALSDTQYF.